Below, one T cell receptor (beta chain) is given with its context. Its antigen has not been determined. Base qualities were left out, and no much larger clone turns up one base away. The time point label of this sample denotes: cells obtained before transplantation from donor or recipient. CD3+CD4+ and CD3+CD8+ populations were FACS-sorted from unstimulated pre-transplant donor and recipient cells taken from spleen or lymph nodes. From a lookup of the germline V gene (reference sequence), CDR1 and CDR2 are PRHDT and FYEKMQ. Trimming takes 2 bases from V and 4 bases from J, and the germline ends sit 10 bases apart. The CDR3 numbers 14 residues from cysteine through phenylalanine. Solely the CDR3 DNA is kept, with 42 bases framed from the first base. Library creation used the immunoSEQ multiplex PCR assay. For most patients, genomic DNA was isolated with the Qiagen DNeasy Blood and Tissue Kit and shipped frozen to Adaptive Biotechnologies for TCR sequencing. For most patients, high-throughput TCR-beta CDR3 sequencing of genomic DNA was performed by Adaptive Biotechnologies. Under the source paper's analysis protocol: TCR sequencing data for 15 to 20 patients were retrieved from Adaptive's ImmunoSEQ software; three other patients were processed with MiXCR and VDJtools. To correct CD4 versus CD8 sorting errors, any sequence found in both subsets at a frequency ratio below 5:1 was removed. CDR3 nucleotide sequences shared between donor and recipient were removed because their origin could not be assigned. To be classed as alloreactive, a clone needed at least 2-fold expansion over unstimulated cells and a minimum CFSE-low frequency of 0.002% (template counts) or 0.001% (read counts). Clones were considered mappable if detected in sequenced pre-transplant spleen, lymph node, or MLR CFSE-low populations of the donor or recipient. The cumulative frequency of alloreactive clones was calculated as a percentage of all sequences, weighted by copy number. This immuneACCESS table, as held by TCRdb, lists in-frame sequences with V and J called but not all clones. Of the missing ones, under half trace to an unresolved V gene in checked studies; the others have no known cause. Clonal size and the V and J genes are those of that table, whereas D and trimming came from the DNA. This sample comprises about 120,000 clones, approximately 95% of them detected only once. The ten largest clonotypes hold 3% to 3.5% of the sample.

The sample is drawn from a study of graft-versus-host responses after intestinal transplantation (dated by TCRdb to the early 2020s). General notes on the study: Multivisceral, liver-intestinal, or isolated intestinal transplants were received by the recipients. Anti-thymocyte globulin induction was given to all recipients, followed by maintenance tacrolimus and steroids for 3 to 4 years. Bulk TCR-beta CDR3 sequencing was used to track graft-versus-host and host-versus-graft alloreactive T cell clones in the graft, circulation and bone marrow after intestinal transplantation. To identify alloreactive clones, pre-transplant mixed lymphocyte reaction products were sequenced and then compared with unstimulated pre-transplant donor and recipient T cells. The cohort enrolled about two dozen intestinal transplant recipients including one retransplant, and a few patients lacking pretransplant specimens were excluded. A peak of at least 4% donor T cells among recipient peripheral blood mononuclear cells was the definition used for donor T cell macrochimerism. Rather than being sequenced by the commercial service, samples from three later patients were sequenced in-house on an Illumina MiSeq and processed with MiXCR. Overall study results and their limits: In the allografts of patients with donor T cell macrochimerism, GvH to HvG T cell clonal ratios were high. GvH clones were detected in recipient bone marrow, and some appeared earlier in ileal mucosa or blood, consistent with an intestinal mucosal origin. Conclusions were limited by the relatively low number and heterogeneity of intestinal transplant patients. Early after transplant, peak levels of circulating GvH clones were associated with declines in HvG clones.

Specimen: unstimulated CD8+ T cells sorted from spleen or lymph node cells, collected before intestinal transplant. This TCR derives from a human donor who received an intestinal transplant. The chain employs TRBV13 and TRBJ2-3; possibly the D gene is TRBD1, per 5 matching bases. The CDR3 reads as follows: CASSLQGRPDTQYF. The nucleotide sequence reads as follows: TGTGCCAGCAGCTTACAGGGTCGTCCAGATACGCAGTATTTT.